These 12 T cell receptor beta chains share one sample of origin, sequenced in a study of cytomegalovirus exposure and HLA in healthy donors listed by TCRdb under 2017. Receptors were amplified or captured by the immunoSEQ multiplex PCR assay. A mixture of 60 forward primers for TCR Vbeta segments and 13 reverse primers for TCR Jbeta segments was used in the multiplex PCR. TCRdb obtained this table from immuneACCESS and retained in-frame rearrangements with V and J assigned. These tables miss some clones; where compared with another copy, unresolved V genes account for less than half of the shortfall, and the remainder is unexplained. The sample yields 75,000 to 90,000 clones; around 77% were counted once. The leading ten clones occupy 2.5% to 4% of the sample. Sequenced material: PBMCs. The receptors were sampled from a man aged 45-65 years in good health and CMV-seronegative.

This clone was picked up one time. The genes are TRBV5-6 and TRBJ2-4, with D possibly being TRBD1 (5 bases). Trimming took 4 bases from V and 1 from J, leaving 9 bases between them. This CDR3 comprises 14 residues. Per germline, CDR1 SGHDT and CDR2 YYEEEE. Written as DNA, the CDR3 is TGTGCCAGCAGCCGCAGGGTTGCCAAAAACATTCAGTACTTC. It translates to CASSRRVAKNIQYF.

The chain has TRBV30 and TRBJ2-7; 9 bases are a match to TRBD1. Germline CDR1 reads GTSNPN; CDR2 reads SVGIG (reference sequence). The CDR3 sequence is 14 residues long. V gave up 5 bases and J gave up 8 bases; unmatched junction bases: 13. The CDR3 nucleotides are TGTGCCTGGGGTATCGGGACAGGGCGGATGAAGCAGTACTTC. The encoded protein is CAWGIGTGRMKQYF. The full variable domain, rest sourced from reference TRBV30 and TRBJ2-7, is SQTIHQWPATLVQPVGSPLSLECTVEGTSNPNLYWYRQAAGRGLQLLFYSVGIGQISSEVPQNLSASRPQDRQFILSSKKLLLSDSGFYLCAWGIGTGRMKQYFGPGTRLTVT.

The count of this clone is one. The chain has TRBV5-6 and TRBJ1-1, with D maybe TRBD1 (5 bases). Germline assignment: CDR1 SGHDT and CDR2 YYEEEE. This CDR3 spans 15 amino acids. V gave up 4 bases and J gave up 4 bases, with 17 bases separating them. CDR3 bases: TGTGCCAGCAGCCCCCCTCAGGGTGGCGGCACTGAAGCTTTCTTT. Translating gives CASSPPQGGGTEAFF.

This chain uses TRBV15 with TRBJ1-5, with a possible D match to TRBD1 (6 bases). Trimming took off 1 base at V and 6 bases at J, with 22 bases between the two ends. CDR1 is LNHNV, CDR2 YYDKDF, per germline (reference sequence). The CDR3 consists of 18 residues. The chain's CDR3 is CATSRVRPQGVVGQPQHF. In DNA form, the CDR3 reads TGTGCCACCAGCAGAGTTAGACCACAGGGCGTGGTTGGTCAGCCCCAGCATTTT.

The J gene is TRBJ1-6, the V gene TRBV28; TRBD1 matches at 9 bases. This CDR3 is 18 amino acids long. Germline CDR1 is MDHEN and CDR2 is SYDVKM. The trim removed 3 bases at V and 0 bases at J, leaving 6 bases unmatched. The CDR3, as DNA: TGTGCCAGCAGTTTGGGGGGACAGGGCCGCTCCTATAATTCACCCCTCCACTTT. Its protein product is CASSLGGQGRSYNSPLHF.

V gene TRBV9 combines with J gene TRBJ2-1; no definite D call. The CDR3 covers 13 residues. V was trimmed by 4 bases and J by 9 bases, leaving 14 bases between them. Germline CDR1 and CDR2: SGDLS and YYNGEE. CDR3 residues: CASSRRPAGEQFF. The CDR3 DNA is TGTGCCAGCAGCCGGAGACCCGCTGGTGAGCAGTTCTTC.

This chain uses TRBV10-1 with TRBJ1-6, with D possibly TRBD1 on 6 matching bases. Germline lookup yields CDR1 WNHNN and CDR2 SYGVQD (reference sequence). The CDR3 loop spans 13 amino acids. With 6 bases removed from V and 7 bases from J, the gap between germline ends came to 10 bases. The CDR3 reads CASSPGVNSPLHF. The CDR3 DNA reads TGCGCCAGCAGCCCAGGGGTCAATTCACCCCTCCACTTT.

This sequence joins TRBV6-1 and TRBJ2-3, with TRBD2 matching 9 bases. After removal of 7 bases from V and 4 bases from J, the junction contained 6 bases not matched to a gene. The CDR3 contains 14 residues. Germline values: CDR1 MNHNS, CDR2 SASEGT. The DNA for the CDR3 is TGTGCCAGCACCCTGGGACTAGCTTCAGATACGCAGTATTTT. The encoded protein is CASTLGLASDTQYF.

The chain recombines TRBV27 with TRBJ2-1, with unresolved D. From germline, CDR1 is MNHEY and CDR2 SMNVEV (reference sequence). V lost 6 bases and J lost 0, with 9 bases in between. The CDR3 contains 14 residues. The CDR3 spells CASRSRDSYNEQFF. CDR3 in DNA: TGTGCCAGCAGGAGTCGCGACTCCTACAATGAGCAGTTCTTC.

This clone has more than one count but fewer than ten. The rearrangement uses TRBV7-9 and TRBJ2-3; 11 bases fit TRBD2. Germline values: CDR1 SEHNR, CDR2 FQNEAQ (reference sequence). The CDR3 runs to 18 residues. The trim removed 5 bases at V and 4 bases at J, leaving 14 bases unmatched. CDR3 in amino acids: CASSPRGTSGLSSDTQYF. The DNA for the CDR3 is TGTGCCAGCAGCCCACGAGGGACTAGCGGTTTGTCGTCAGATACGCAGTATTTT.

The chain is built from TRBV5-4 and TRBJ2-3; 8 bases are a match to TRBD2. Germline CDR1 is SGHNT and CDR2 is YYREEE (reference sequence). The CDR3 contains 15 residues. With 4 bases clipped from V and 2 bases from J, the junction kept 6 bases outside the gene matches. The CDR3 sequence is CASSAAGALTDTQYF. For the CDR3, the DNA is TGTGCCAGCAGCGCAGCGGGGGCCCTCACAGATACGCAGTATTTT.

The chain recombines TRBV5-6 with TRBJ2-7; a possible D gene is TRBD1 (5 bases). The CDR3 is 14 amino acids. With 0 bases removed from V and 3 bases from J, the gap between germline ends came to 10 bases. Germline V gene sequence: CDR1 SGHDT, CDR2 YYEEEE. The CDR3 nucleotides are TGTGCCAGCAGCTTGGGACAGAAATTCTACGAGCAGTACTTC. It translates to CASSLGQKFYEQYF.